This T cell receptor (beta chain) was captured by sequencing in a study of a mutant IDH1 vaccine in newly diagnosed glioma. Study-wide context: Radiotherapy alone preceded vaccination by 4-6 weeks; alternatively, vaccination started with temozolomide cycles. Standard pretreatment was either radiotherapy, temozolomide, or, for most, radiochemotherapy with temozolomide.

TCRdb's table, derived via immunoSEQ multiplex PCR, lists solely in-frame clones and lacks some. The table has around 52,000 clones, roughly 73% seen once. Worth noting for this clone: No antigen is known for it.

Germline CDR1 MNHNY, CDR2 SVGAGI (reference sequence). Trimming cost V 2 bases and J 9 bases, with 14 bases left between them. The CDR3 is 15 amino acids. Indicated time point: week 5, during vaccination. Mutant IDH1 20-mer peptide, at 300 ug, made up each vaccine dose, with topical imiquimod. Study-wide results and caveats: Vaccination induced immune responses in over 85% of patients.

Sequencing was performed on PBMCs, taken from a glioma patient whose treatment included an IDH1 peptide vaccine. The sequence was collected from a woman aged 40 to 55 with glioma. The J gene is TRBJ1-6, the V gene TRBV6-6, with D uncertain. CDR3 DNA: TGTGCCAGCAGTTACCCGACCAGGAACGGTTCACCCCTCCACTTT. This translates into CASSYPTRNGSPLHF.